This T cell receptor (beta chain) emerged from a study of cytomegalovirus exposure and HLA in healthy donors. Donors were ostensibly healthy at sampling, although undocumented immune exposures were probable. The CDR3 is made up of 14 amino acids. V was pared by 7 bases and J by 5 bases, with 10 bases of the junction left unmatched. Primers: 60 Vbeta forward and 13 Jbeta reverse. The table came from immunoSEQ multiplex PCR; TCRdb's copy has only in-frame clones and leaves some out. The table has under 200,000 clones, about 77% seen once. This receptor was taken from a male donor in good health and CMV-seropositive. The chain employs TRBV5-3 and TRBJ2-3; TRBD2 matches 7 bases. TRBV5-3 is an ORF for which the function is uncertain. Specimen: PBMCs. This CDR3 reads CARGERGEVDTQYF. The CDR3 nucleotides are TGTGCCAGAGGGGAGCGGGGTGAGGTAGATACGCAGTATTTT.